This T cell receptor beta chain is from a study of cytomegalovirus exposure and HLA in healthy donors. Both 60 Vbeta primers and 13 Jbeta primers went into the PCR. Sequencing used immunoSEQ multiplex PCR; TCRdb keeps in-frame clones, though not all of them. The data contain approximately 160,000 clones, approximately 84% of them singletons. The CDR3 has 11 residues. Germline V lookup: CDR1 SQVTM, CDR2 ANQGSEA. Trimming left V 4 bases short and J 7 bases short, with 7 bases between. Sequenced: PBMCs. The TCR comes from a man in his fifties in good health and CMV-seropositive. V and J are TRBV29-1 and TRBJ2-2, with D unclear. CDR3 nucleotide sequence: TGCAGCGTTGGGTCTAGCGGGGAGCTGTTTTTT. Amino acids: CSVGSSGELFF.